This T cell receptor beta chain was identified in a study of T cell repertoires in cytomegalovirus infection. On this clonotype: Its antigen is undetermined.

TCRdb re-analysed the reads in MiXCR, keeping a single row per CDR3 protein. Among roughly 920,000 distinct CDR3 sequences listed, about a third were seen once. The receptor was isolated from a human donor in good health (CMV status not recorded). Some clones in this sample may be carry-over from other donors' samples. The input for sequencing was cultured CD8+ T cells from PBMCs, taken from culture after CMV antigen stimulation.

This CDR3 is CASSRRPGVPDTQYF. The CDR3 nucleotides are TGTGCCAGCAGCCGCCGTCCGGGGGTGCCAGATACGCAGTATTTT. V and J are TRBV6-1 and TRBJ2-3, with a possible D match to TRBD2 (6 bases). Germline V gives CDR1 MNHNS, CDR2 SASEGT. The CDR3 is 15 amino acids. V was clipped by 6 bases and J by 4 bases, with 17 bases between them.